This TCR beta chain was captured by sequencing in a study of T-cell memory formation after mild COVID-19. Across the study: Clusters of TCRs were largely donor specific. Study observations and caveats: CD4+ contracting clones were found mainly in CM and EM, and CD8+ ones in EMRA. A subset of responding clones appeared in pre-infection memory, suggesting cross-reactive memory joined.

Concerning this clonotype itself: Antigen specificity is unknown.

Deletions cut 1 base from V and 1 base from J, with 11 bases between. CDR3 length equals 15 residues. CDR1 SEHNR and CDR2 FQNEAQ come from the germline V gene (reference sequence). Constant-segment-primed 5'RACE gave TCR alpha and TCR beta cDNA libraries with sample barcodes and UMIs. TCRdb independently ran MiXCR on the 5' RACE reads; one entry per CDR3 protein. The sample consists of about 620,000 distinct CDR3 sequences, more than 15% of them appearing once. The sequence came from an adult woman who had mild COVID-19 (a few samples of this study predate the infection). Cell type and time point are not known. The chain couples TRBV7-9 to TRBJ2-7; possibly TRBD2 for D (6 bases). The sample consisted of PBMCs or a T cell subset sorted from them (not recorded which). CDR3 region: CASSLGASASYEQYF. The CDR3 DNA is TGTGCCAGCAGCTTAGGGGCTAGCGCATCCTACGAGCAGTACTTC.